Below are 31 T cell receptor beta chains sequenced from a single sample in a study of blood T cell repertoires in COVID-19. Assay: immunoSEQ multiplex PCR; the TCRdb copy retains only in-frame clones and omits some. Among hundreds of thousands of clones listed, about 89% were seen once. The sample was PBMCs or T cells enriched from blood (not recorded which). Every receptor here comes from a woman aged 40-49 years who had recovered from COVID-19.

V usage is TRBV7-3 and J usage is TRBJ2-1; 11 bases line up with TRBD2. V lost 5 bases, J lost 4 bases, and 4 bases stayed unmatched. Germline V lookup: CDR1 SGHTA, CDR2 FQGTGA. The CDR3 runs 15 residues. The CDR3 DNA sequence: TGTGCCAGCAGCCCTACTAGCGGGGGATACAATGAGCAGTTCTTC. This sequence encodes CASSPTSGGYNEQFF.

This clone was observed a few times. The chain employs TRBV2 and TRBJ2-1; D gene ambiguous. Trimming took 4 bases from V and 2 from J, leaving 9 bases between them. Germline lookup yields CDR1 SNHLY and CDR2 FYNNEI. The CDR3 is 14 amino acids. CDR3 sequence reads: CASSGDTTYNEQFF. DNA of the CDR3: TGTGCCAGCAGTGGTGACACCACCTACAATGAGCAGTTCTTC.

The chain carries TRBV28 and TRBJ2-7; 7 nucleotides match TRBD2. CDR3 length equals 13 residues. Trimming at V came to 7 bases and at J to 3 bases, leaving 6 bases not matched to a gene. Germline CDR1 and CDR2: MDHEN and SYDVKM. CDR3 residues: CASIGGGNYEQYF. DNA for the CDR3: TGTGCCAGCATCGGCGGGGGAAACTACGAGCAGTACTTC. Together with reference TRBV28 and TRBJ2-7, the CDR3 gives the full variable domain: DVKVTQSSRYLVKRTGEKVFLECVQDMDHENMFWYRQDPGLGLRLIYFSYDVKMKEKGDIPEGYSVSREKKERFSLILESASTNQTSMYLCASIGGGNYEQYFGPGTRLTVT.

This clone has just a few counts. The chain has TRBV3-1 (or the pseudogene TRBV3-2) and TRBJ1-6; TRBD1 matches 7 bases. The CDR3 is 14 residues long. In germline, CDR1 is LGHDT, CDR2 YNNKEL (reference sequence). Unmatched junction bases numbered 1, after V lost 4 bases and J lost 4 bases. For the CDR3, the DNA is TGTGCCAGCAGCCGGGACAGTTATAATTCACCCCTCCACTTT. Residues: CASSRDSYNSPLHF.

This clone occurred once. The V and J genes are TRBV7-3 and TRBJ2-1, with 7 bases that match TRBD2. CDR1 is SGHTA, CDR2 FQGTGA, per germline. V gave up 1 base and J gave up 4 bases; unmatched junction bases: 4. The CDR3 contains 15 residues. The CDR3 DNA reads as TGTGCCAGCAGCTTAAGCGGGAGCAGTTACAATGAGCAGTTCTTC. It yields the protein CASSLSGSSYNEQFF.

The V and J genes are TRBV27 and TRBJ2-7, with 9 bases identical to TRBD1. Trimming cost V 5 bases and J 1 base; bases outside gene matches: 3. Looked up from germline, CDR1 is MNHEY and CDR2 is SMNVEV (reference sequence). The CDR3 covers 14 residues. The CDR3 DNA reads TGTGCCAGCAGTGTGACAGGGGGATCCTACGAGCAGTACTTC. This encodes CASSVTGGSYEQYF.

This chain connects TRBV30 to TRBJ1-3; D is perhaps TRBD1 (5 bases). Germline assignment: CDR1 GTSNPN and CDR2 SVGIG (reference sequence). The CDR3 runs 16 residues. V was pared by 2 bases and J by 2 bases, with 16 bases between. This CDR3 reads CAWSRSNGRAGNTIYF. The CDR3 DNA is TGTGCCTGGAGTAGGTCGAACGGCAGGGCTGGAAACACCATATATTTT.

This sequence joins TRBV15 and TRBJ1-5; a possible D gene is TRBD1 (5 bases). This CDR3 is 15 amino acids long. Trimming shortened V by 1 base and J by 0 bases, and 7 bases separated the two germline ends. Germline CDR1 LNHNV, CDR2 YYDKDF (reference sequence). CDR3 sequence (DNA): TGTGCCACCAGCAGAGGGACACTTAGCAATCAGCCCCAGCATTTT. Translation: CATSRGTLSNQPQHF.

The gene calls are TRBV7-2 and TRBJ2-7; 9 bases are shared with TRBD2. Looked up from germline, CDR1 is SGHTA and CDR2 is FQGNSA. Trimming took 5 bases from V and 4 from J; bases not matched to a gene: 9. CDR3 length equals 15 residues. The CDR3 DNA reads TGTGCCAGCAGCGGAGTAGCGGGGGCTGGGTACGAGCAGTACTTC. It encodes CASSGVAGAGYEQYF.

This chain connects TRBV19 to TRBJ2-7, with 7 nucleotides matching TRBD1. Germline V gene data show CDR1 as LNHDA and CDR2 as SQIVND (reference sequence). The CDR3 runs 17 residues. V lost 5 bases, J lost 4 bases, and 17 bases stayed unmatched. The CDR3: CASSSWRDRAKSYEQYF. CDR3 in DNA: TGTGCCAGTAGTTCTTGGAGAGACAGGGCAAAATCATACGAGCAGTACTTC.

Of note for this clone: Other DNA sequences of this sample code for an identical CDR3. The chain joins TRBV7-2 to TRBJ1-3; 9 nucleotides match TRBD1. This CDR3 spans 17 amino acids. V dropped 1 base and J dropped 0; count of bases not matched to a gene: 4. Germline V gene data show CDR1 as SGHTA and CDR2 as FQGNSA. In nucleotides, the CDR3 is TGTGCCAGCAGCTTAGGGGGACAGGGCATCTCTGGAAACACCATATATTTT. Its translation is CASSLGGQGISGNTIYF.

The J gene is TRBJ2-7, the V gene TRBV11-2; 9 nucleotides agree with TRBD2. CDR1 SGHAT and CDR2 FQNNGV come from the germline V gene. V dropped 3 bases and J dropped 0; count of bases not matched to a gene: 6. The CDR3 is 16 residues long. As DNA, the CDR3 is TGTGCCAGCAGCTTGATTGGCGGGGGGGCCTCCTACGAGCAGTACTTC. Translated, it gives CASSLIGGGASYEQYF.

In this sample, this clone turned up once. The chain has TRBV7-9 and TRBJ2-1; TRBD2 is a possible D gene (6 bases). This CDR3 has 15 residues. The V gene's germline CDR1 is SEHNR and CDR2 FQNEAQ (reference sequence). Trimming stripped 7 bases from V and 0 bases from J, with 13 bases between. The chain's CDR3 is CASTIGTSSYNEQFF. The CDR3 DNA sequence: TGTGCCAGCACCATAGGGACTTCCTCCTACAATGAGCAGTTCTTC.

The rearrangement joins TRBV5-1 to TRBJ1-6, with 7 nucleotides matching TRBD1. The ends lost 0 bases at V and 9 bases at J; junction bases unmatched: 0. The CDR3 totals 13 residues. Per germline, CDR1 SGHRS and CDR2 YFSETQ. Here the CDR3 DNA reads TGCGCCAGCAGCTTGGGACAGGGTTCACCCCTCCACTTT. It encodes CASSLGQGSPLHF.

The chain has TRBV30 and TRBJ2-1, with a tentative D call TRBD2 (6 bases). V was clipped by 5 bases and J by 6 bases, with 11 bases between them. Germline lookup yields CDR1 GTSNPN and CDR2 SVGIG (reference sequence). This CDR3 has 12 residues. CDR3 region: CAWGGLTNEQFF. The CDR3, as DNA: TGTGCCTGGGGGGGACTTACCAATGAGCAGTTCTTC.

The chain carries TRBV11-2 and TRBJ2-2; 9 bases align to TRBD2. The CDR3 has 16 amino acids. J was trimmed by 1 base and V by 5 bases; bases with no gene match: 5. CDR1 and CDR2 from the germline V gene are SGHAT and FQNNGV. CDR3 DNA sequence: TGTGCCAGCAGCCCTTGGACTAGCGAGAACACCGGGGAGCTGTTTTTT. Translated: CASSPWTSENTGELFF.

The chain joins TRBV3-1 (or the pseudogene TRBV3-2) to TRBJ1-1; D not resolved. Germline lookup yields CDR1 LGHDT and CDR2 YNNKEL (reference sequence). This CDR3 has 14 amino acids. The V end lost 4 bases, the J end lost 2 bases, and 11 bases lay between the germline ends. Here the CDR3 DNA reads TGTGCCAGCAGCCCTCAGACAAGCAACACTGAAGCTTTCTTT. It encodes CASSPQTSNTEAFF.

This sequence joins TRBV28 and TRBJ1-4; possibly TRBD1 for D (6 bases). The CDR3 length is 16 residues. Germline CDR1 MDHEN, CDR2 SYDVKM. Trimming took off 5 bases at V and 8 bases at J, with 21 bases between the two ends. The CDR3 region is CASSIPTGPKGEKLFF. In DNA, the CDR3 is TGTGCCAGCAGTATCCCCACAGGGCCTAAAGGGGAAAAACTGTTTTTT. The full variable domain, in which reference TRBV28 and TRBJ1-4 provide the parts outside the CDR3, is DVKVTQSSRYLVKRTGEKVFLECVQDMDHENMFWYRQDPGLGLRLIYFSYDVKMKEKGDIPEGYSVSREKKERFSLILESASTNQTSMYLCASSIPTGPKGEKLFFGSGTQLSVL.

The CDR3 reads CASSETGGLFF. Written as DNA, the CDR3 is TGTGCCAGCAGTGAAACGGGGGGACTGTTTTTT. The genes are TRBV25-1 and TRBJ1-4, with D perhaps matching TRBD1 (5 bases). Germline loops: CDR1 MGHDK, CDR2 SYGVNS. Trimming pared 2 bases from V and 13 bases from J, leaving 8 bases between. This CDR3 spans 11 amino acids. The complete variable domain, with remaining parts taken from reference TRBV25-1 and TRBJ1-4, reads EADIYQTPRYLVIGTGKKITLECSQTMGHDKMYWYQQDPGMELHLIHYSYGVNSTEKGDLSSESTVSRIRTEHFPLTLESARPSHTSQYLCASSETGGLFFGSGTQLSVL.

The chain links TRBV5-6 to TRBJ1-3; D gene uncertain. The V gene lost 0 bases and the J gene lost 2 bases, with 12 bases spanning the gap. Germline V gene lookup returns CDR1 SGHDT and CDR2 YYEEEE. This CDR3 region has 16 residues. The CDR3 reads CASSLDWSRAGNTIYF. The CDR3, as DNA: TGTGCCAGCAGCTTGGATTGGAGCCGAGCTGGAAACACCATATATTTT.

This chain's CDR3 is CASSWAGMNTEAFF. CDR3 sequence (DNA): TGCGCCAGCAGCTGGGCCGGGATGAACACTGAAGCTTTCTTT. The chain employs TRBV5-1 and TRBJ1-1; D remains unclear. CDR1 and CDR2 (germline): SGHRS, YFSETQ. The length of the CDR3 is 14 residues. V was shortened by 3 bases and J by 0 bases, with 9 bases between the two germline ends. The complete variable domain, with remaining parts taken from reference TRBV5-1 and TRBJ1-1, reads KAGVTQTPRYLIKTRGQQVTLSCSPISGHRSVSWYQQTPGQGLQFLFEYFSETQRNKGNFPGRFSGRQFSNSRSEMNVSTLELGDSALYLCASSWAGMNTEAFFGQGTRLTVV.

The chain joins TRBV6-2 or TRBV6-3 to TRBJ2-3; D may be TRBD2 (5 bases). V shed 5 bases and J shed 0 bases, with 15 bases lying between them. CDR1 MNHEY and CDR2 SVGEGT come from the germline V gene. The CDR3 is 16 amino acids. The CDR3 nucleotides are TGTGCCAGCAGTGGGTGGGCCGGGGAGAGCACAGATACGCAGTATTTT. This translates into CASSGWAGESTDTQYF.

V gene TRBV6-4 combines with J gene TRBJ2-3, with TRBD1 matching over 7 bases. The CDR3 consists of 15 residues. From germline, CDR1 is MRHNA and CDR2 SNTAGT. The junction had 6 bases not matched to a gene; V was cut back by 6 bases and J by 0 bases. CDR3 nucleotides: TGTGCCAGCAGCCAGGACAGGACTAGCACAGATACGCAGTATTTT. Residues: CASSQDRTSTDTQYF.

This chain connects TRBV9 to TRBJ2-7, with 9 bases identical to TRBD2. The CDR3 length is 14 residues. Per the germline V gene, CDR1 is SGDLS and CDR2 is YYNGEE. V lost 3 bases to trimming and J lost 2 bases; unmatched junction nucleotides: 3. CDR3 coding DNA: TGTGCCAGCAGCGCGCGGGGGGGCCCCTACGAGCAGTACTTC. Residues: CASSARGGPYEQYF.

V gene TRBV3-1 (or the pseudogene TRBV3-2) combines with J gene TRBJ1-6, with D possibly matching TRBD1 (5 bases). Looked up from germline, CDR1 is LGHDT and CDR2 is YNNKEL (reference sequence). The CDR3 totals 15 residues. The V end was cut by 0 bases, the J end by 9 bases, with 12 bases between. The CDR3 region is CASSQDVQGFSPLHF. The CDR3, as DNA: TGTGCCAGCAGCCAAGATGTGCAGGGTTTTTCACCCCTCCACTTT.

The V call is TRBV4-3, the J call TRBJ2-5; TRBD1 agrees at 7 bases. Trimming at V came to 1 base and at J to 0 bases, leaving 11 bases not matched to a gene. The CDR3 covers 18 residues. Germline CDR1 reads LGHNA; CDR2 reads YSLEER. DNA for the CDR3: TGCGCCAGCAGCCAAGGTTATTCGACAGGGACCAACCAAGAGACCCAGTACTTC. It translates to CASSQGYSTGTNQETQYF.

The J gene is TRBJ2-1, the V gene TRBV29-1; a weak D match, TRBD1 (6 bases). Trimming took 3 bases from V and 5 from J, leaving 11 bases between them. CDR1 SQVTM and CDR2 ANQGSEA come from the germline V gene. There are 13 residues in the CDR3. CDR3 protein: CSVENRVNNEQFF. In nucleotides, the CDR3 is TGCAGCGTTGAGAACAGGGTTAACAATGAGCAGTTCTTC.

The chain couples TRBV7-8 to TRBJ2-1; 10 nucleotides match TRBD2. V trimming: 5 bases; J trimming: 4 bases; junction bases outside the gene matches: 8. The CDR3 covers 16 residues. Per the germline V gene, CDR1 is SGHVS and CDR2 is FQNEAQ. CDR3 loop: CASSPASGGYYNEQFF. As DNA, the CDR3 is TGTGCCAGCAGCCCTGCTAGCGGGGGCTATTACAATGAGCAGTTCTTC.

The chain combines TRBV28 with TRBJ2-1; 10 nucleotides match TRBD2. The V gene's germline CDR1 is MDHEN and CDR2 SYDVKM. V shed 7 bases, J shed 3 bases, and the junction held 9 bases outside the gene matches. This CDR3 is 16 amino acids long. CDR3 coding DNA: TGTGCCAGCACCTCGCCTAGCGGGGGACACTACAATGAGCAGTTCTTC. This gives the protein CASTSPSGGHYNEQFF. Full variable domain (missing parts from reference TRBV28 and TRBJ2-1): DVKVTQSSRYLVKRTGEKVFLECVQDMDHENMFWYRQDPGLGLRLIYFSYDVKMKEKGDIPEGYSVSREKKERFSLILESASTNQTSMYLCASTSPSGGHYNEQFFGPGTRLTVL.

The CDR3 DNA is TGCAGCGTGAACAGGGGGAACACTGAAGCTTTCTTT. Its translation: CSVNRGNTEAFF. The chain couples TRBV29-1 to TRBJ1-1; the match to TRBD1 covers 7 bases. V trimming: 6 bases; J trimming: 1 base; junction bases outside the gene matches: 2. Germline V gives CDR1 SQVTM, CDR2 ANQGSEA. This CDR3 spans 12 amino acids.

This rearrangement joins TRBV5-1 to TRBJ2-1; D ambiguous. The V gene lost 0 bases and the J gene lost 4 bases, with 8 bases spanning the gap. This CDR3 has 14 residues. Germline V gene lookup returns CDR1 SGHRS and CDR2 YFSETQ. The chain's CDR3 is CASSLDPQYNEQFF. The DNA for the CDR3 is TGCGCCAGCAGCTTGGATCCCCAATACAATGAGCAGTTCTTC. The full variable domain, with the rest looked up from reference TRBV5-1 and TRBJ2-1, is KAGVTQTPRYLIKTRGQQVTLSCSPISGHRSVSWYQQTPGQGLQFLFEYFSETQRNKGNFPGRFSGRQFSNSRSEMNVSTLELGDSALYLCASSLDPQYNEQFFGPGTRLTVL.